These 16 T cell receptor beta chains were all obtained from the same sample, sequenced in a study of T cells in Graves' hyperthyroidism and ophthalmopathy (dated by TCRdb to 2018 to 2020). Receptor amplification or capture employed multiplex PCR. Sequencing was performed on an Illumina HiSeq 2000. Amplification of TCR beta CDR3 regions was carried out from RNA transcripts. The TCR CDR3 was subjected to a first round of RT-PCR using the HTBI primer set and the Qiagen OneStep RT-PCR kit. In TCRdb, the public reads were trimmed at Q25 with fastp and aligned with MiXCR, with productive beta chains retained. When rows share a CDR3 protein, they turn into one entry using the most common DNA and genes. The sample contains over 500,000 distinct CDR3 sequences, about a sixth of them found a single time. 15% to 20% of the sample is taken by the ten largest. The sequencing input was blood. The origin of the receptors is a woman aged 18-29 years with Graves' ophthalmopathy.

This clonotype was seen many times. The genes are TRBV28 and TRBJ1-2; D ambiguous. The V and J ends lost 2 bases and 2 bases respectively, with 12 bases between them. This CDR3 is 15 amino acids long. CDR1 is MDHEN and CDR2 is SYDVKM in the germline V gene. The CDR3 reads CASSLNLDSNYGYTF. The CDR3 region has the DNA TGTGCCAGCAGTTTAAATCTGGACTCGAACTATGGCTACACCTTC.

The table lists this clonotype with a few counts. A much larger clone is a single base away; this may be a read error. CDR3 sequence (DNA): TGTGCCAGCAGCCTGAGTCCGGATACGCAGTATTTT. This encodes CASSLSPDTQYF. The gene calls are TRBV3-1 and TRBJ2-3; D unclear. This CDR3 spans 12 amino acids. Germline loops: CDR1 LGHDT, CDR2 YNNKEL (reference sequence). The V and J ends lost 4 bases and 6 bases respectively, with 8 bases between them.

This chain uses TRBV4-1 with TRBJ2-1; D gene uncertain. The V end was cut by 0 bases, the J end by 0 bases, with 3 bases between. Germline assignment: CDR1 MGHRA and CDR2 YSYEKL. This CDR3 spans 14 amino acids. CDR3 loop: CASSQENSYNEQFF. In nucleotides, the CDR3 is TGCGCCAGCAGCCAAGAGAACTCCTACAATGAGCAGTTCTTC.

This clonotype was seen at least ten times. CDR3 sequence: CASSYSMGLGDEQYF. The CDR3 DNA follows: TGTGCCAGCAGTTACTCGATGGGGTTGGGGGACGAGCAGTACTTC. V usage is TRBV6-6 and J usage is TRBJ2-7, with D perhaps being TRBD1 or TRBD2 (5 bases each). Germline assignment: CDR1 MNHNY and CDR2 SVGAGI (reference sequence). The ends were cut back, 0 bases at V and 5 bases at J, with 14 bases in the middle. There are 15 residues in the CDR3.

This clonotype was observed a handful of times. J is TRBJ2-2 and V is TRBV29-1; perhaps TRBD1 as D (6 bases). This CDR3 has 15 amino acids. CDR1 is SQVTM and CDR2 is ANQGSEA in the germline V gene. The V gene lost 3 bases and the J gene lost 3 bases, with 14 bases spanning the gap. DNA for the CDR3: TGCAGCGTTGAGGGCGGCAGGGGCGACACCGGGGAGCTGTTTTTT. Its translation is CSVEGGRGDTGELFF.

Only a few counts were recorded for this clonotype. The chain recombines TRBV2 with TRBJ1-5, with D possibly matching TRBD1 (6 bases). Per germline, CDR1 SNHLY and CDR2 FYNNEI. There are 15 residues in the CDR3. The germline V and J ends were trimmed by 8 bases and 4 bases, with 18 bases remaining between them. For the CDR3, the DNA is TGTGCCAGCCAACCATCCGGGGGCCCTAATCAGCCCCAGCATTTT. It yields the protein CASQPSGGPNQPQHF.

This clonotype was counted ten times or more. The CDR3 protein is CASSLQGGDYEQYF. CDR3 DNA: TGCGCCAGCAGCTTACAGGGGGGGGACTACGAGCAGTACTTC. The rearrangement joins TRBV5-1 to TRBJ2-7; possibly TRBD1 for D (8 bases). V lost 2 bases and J 3 bases, leaving 12 bases between the germline ends. The CDR3 is made up of 14 amino acids. Per germline, CDR1 SGHRS and CDR2 YFSETQ.

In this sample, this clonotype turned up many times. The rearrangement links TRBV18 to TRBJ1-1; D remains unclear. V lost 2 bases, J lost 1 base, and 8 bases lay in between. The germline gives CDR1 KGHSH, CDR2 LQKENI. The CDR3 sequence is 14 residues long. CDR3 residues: CASSPSIENTEAFF. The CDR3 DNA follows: TGTGCCAGCTCACCATCAATAGAGAACACTGAAGCTTTCTTT.

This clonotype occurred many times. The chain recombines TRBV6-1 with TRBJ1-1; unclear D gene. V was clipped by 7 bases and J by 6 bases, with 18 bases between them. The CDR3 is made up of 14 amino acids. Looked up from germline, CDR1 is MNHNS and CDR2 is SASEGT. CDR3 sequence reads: CASTLTLHGAEAFF. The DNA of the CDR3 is TGTGCCAGCACTTTAACTCTACATGGGGCTGAAGCTTTCTTT.

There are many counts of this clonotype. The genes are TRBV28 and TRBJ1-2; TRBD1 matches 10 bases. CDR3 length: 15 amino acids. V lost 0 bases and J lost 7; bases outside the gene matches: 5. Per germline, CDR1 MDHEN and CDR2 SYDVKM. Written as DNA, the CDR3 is TGTGCCAGCAGTTTATGGGACAGGGGGAATGGTGGCTACACCTTC. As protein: CASSLWDRGNGGYTF.

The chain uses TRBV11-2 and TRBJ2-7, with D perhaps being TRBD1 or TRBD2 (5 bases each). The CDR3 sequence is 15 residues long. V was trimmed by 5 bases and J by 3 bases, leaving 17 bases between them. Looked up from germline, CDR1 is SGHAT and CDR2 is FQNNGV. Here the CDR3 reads CASSQGQGVIYEQYF. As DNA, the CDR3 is TGTGCCAGCAGCCAAGGGCAGGGAGTAATCTACGAGCAGTACTTC.

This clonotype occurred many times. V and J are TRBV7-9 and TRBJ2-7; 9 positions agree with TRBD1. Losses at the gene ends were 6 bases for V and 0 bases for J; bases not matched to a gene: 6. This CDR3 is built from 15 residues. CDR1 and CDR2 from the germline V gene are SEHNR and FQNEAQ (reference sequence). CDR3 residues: CASSPDRGSSYEQYF. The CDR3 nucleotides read TGTGCCAGCAGTCCGGACAGGGGAAGCTCCTACGAGCAGTACTTC.

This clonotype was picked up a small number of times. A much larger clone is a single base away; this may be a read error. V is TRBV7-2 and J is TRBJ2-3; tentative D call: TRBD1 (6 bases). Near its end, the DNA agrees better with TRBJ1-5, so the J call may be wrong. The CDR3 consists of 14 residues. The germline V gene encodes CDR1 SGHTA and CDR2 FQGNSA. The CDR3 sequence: CASSPVAGADTQHF. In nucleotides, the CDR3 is TGTGCCAGCAGCCCAGTAGCGGGGGCAGATACGCAGCATTTT.

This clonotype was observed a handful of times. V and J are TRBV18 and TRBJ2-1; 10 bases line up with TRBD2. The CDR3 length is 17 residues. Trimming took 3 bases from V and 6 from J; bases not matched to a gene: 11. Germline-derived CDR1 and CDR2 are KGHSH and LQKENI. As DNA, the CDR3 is TGTGCCAGCTCACCTCAACTTCTAGCGGGAGCTCTCAATGAGCAGTTCTTC. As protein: CASSPQLLAGALNEQFF.

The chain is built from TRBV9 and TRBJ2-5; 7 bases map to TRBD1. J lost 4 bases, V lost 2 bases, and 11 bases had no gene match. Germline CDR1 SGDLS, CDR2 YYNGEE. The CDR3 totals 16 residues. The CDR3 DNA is TGTGCCAGCAGCGTTGGGACAGAATATTTGGGAGAGACCCAGTACTTC. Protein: CASSVGTEYLGETQYF. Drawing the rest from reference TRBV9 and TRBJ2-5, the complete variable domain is DSGVTQTPKHLITATGQRVTLRCSPRSGDLSVYWYQQSLDQGLQFLIQYYNGEERAKGNILERFSAQQFPDLHSELNLSSLELGDSALYFCASSVGTEYLGETQYFGPGTRLLVL.

CDR3 region: CASSVTATKNIQYF. CDR3 DNA sequence: TGTGCCAGCAGCGTGACAGCGACCAAAAACATTCAGTACTTC. The V and J genes are TRBV5-6 and TRBJ2-4, with D possibly TRBD1 on 5 matching bases. The CDR3 runs to 14 residues. V lost 4 bases and J 2 bases, leaving 10 bases between the germline ends. The germline gives CDR1 SGHDT, CDR2 YYEEEE.